This TCR beta chain appears in the sequencing data of a study of a mutant IDH1 vaccine in newly diagnosed glioma. Turning to the study itself: With temozolomide cycles, or 4-6 weeks after radiotherapy alone, vaccination was started. Patients previously underwent radiotherapy, temozolomide, or both, and most underwent both. The study, taken as a whole, reports: Detectable vaccine-induced immune responses arose in roughly 93% of patients.

The time point here: week 35, safety follow-up. Doses of 300 ug of mutant IDH1 20-mer peptide were given with topical imiquimod. Each astrocytoma in the donors was new, WHO grade 3 or 4, IDH1-mutant and ATRX-lost. Produced via immunoSEQ multiplex PCR; TCRdb's table is partial and in-frame only. The sample carries around 30,000 clones, approximately 80% recorded once. This clone was picked up one time. Its antigen is still unknown. This CDR3 is 18 amino acids long. V was clipped by 0 bases and J by 2 bases; unmatched bases: 10. Germline loops: CDR1 LGHNA, CDR2 YSLEER. The input for sequencing was PBMCs, taken from a glioma patient whose treatment included an IDH1 peptide vaccine. The sequence was collected from a woman aged 18 to 35 with glioma. The V call is TRBV4-3, the J call TRBJ2-5; TRBD1 matches at 9 bases. The CDR3 nucleotides read TGCGCCAGCAGCCAAGATCTGGGGACAGGGACACTACAAGAGACCCAGTACTTC. Its protein is CASSQDLGTGTLQETQYF.